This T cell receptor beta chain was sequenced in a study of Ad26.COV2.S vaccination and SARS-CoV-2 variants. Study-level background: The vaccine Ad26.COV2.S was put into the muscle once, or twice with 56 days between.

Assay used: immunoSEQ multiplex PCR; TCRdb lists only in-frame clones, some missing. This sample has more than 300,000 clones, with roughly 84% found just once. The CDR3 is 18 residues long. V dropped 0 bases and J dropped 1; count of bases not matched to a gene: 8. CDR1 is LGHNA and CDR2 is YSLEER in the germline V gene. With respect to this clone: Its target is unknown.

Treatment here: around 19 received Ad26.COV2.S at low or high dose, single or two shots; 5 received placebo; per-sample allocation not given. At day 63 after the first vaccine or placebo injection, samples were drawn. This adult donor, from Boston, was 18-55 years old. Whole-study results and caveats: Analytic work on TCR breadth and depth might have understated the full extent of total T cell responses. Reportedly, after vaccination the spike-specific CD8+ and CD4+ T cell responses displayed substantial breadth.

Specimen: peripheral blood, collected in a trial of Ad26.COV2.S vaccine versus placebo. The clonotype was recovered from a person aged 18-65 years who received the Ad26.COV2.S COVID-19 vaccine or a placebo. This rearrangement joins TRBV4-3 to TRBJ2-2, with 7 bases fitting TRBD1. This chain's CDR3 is CASSQDWVGGLNTGELFF. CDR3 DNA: TGCGCCAGCAGCCAAGATTGGGTAGGGGGCTTGAACACCGGGGAGCTGTTTTTT.